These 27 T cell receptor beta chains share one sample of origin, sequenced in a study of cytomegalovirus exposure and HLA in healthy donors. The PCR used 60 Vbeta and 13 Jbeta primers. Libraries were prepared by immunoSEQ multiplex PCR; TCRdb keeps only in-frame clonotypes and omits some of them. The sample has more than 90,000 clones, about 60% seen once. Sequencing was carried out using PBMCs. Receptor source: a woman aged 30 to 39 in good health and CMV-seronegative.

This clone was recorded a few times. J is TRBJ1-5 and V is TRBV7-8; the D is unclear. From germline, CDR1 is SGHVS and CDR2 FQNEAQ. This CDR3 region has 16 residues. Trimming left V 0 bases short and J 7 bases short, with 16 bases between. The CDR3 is CASSLAYGRRGQPQHF. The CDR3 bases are TGTGCCAGCAGCTTAGCGTACGGCAGGCGAGGGCAGCCCCAGCATTTT.

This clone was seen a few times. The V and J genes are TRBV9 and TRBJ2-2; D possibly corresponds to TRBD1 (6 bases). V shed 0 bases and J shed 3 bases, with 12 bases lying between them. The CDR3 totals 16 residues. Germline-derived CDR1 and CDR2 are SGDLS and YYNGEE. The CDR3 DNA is TGTGCCAGCAGCGTAGGCAGGGGTCGGGACACCGGGGAGCTGTTTTTT. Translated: CASSVGRGRDTGELFF.

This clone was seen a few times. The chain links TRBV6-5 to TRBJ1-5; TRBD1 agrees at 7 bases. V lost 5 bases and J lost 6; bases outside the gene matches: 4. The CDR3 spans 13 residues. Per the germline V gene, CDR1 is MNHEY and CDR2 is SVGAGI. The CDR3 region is CASSRQGGQPQHF. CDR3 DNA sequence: TGTGCCAGCAGTCGACAGGGAGGTCAGCCCCAGCATTTT.

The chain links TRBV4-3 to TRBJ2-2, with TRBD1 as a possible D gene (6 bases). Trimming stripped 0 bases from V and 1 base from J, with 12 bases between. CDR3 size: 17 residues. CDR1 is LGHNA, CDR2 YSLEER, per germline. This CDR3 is CASSQDRWTENTGELFF. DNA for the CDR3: TGCGCCAGCAGCCAAGATCGGTGGACAGAGAACACCGGGGAGCTGTTTTTT.

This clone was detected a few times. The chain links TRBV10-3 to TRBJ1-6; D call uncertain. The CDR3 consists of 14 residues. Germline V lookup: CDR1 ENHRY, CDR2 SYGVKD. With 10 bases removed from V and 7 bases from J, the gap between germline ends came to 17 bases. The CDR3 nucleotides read TGTGCCACCAGACGGGATTCTCCAAATTCACCCCTCCACTTT. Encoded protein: CATRRDSPNSPLHF.

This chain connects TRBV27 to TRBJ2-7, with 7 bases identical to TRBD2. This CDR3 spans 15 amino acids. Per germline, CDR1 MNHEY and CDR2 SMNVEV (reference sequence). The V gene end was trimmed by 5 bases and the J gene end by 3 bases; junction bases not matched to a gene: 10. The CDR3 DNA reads TGTGCCAGCAGTCCACGTAGCGGGCCACACTACGAGCAGTACTTC. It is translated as CASSPRSGPHYEQYF.

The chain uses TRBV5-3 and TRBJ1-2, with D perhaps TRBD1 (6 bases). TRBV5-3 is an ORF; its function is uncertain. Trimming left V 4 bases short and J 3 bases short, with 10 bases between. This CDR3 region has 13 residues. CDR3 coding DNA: TGTGCCAGAAGCGTCGGGACATACTATGGCTACACCTTC. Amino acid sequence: CARSVGTYYGYTF.

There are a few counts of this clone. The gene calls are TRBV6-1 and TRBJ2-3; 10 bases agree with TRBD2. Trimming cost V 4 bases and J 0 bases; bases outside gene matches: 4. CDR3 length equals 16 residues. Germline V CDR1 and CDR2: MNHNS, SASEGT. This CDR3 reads CASSGRAGGSTDTQYF. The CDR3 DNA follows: TGTGCCAGCAGTGGCCGAGCGGGAGGGAGCACAGATACGCAGTATTTT.

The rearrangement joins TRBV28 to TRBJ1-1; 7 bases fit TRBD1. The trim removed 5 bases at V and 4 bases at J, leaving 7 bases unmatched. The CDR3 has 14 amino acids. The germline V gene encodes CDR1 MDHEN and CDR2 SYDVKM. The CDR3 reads CASSAGGFSTEAFF. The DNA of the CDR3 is TGTGCCAGCAGTGCAGGGGGTTTCAGCACTGAAGCTTTCTTT.

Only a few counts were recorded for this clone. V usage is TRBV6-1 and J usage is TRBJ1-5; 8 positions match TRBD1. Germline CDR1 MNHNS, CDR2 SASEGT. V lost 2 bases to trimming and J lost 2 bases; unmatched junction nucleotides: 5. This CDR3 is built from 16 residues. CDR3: CASSEFMGQGNQPQHF. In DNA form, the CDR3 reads TGTGCCAGCAGTGAATTTATGGGACAGGGCAATCAGCCCCAGCATTTT.

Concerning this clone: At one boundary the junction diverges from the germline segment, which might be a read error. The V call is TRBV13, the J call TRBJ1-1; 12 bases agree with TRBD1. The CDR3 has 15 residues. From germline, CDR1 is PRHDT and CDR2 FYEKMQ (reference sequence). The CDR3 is CASSLGTGGGTEAFF. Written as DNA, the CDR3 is TGTGCCAGCAGCCTAGGGACAGGGGGCGGTACTGAAGCTTTCTTT. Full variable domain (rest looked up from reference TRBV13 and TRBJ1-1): AAGVIQSPRHLIKEKRETATLKCYPIPRHDTVYWYQQGPGQDPQFLISFYEKMQSDKGSIPDRFSAQQFSDYHSELNMSSLELGDSALYFCASSLGTGGGTEAFFGQGTRLTVV.

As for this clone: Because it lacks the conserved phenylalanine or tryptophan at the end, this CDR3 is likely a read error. The CDR3 is CASRQQGLDYGYTS. CDR3 coding DNA: TGTGCCAGCAGACAACAGGGATTGGACTATGGCTACACCTCC. The chain combines TRBV14 with TRBJ1-2; D may be TRBD1 (6 bases). CDR3 length: 14 residues. Per germline, CDR1 SGHDN and CDR2 FVKESK. Trimming removed 6 bases at V and 3 bases at J, with 14 bases between.

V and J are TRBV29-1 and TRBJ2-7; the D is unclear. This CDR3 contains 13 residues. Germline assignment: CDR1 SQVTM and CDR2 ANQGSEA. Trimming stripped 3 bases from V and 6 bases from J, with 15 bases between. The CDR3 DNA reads TGCAGCGTTGACTTAGCCGCTTCTGGCGAGCAGTACTTC. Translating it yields CSVDLAASGEQYF.

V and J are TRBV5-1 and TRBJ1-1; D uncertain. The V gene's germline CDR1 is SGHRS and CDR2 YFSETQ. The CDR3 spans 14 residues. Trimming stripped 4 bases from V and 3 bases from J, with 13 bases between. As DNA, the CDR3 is TGCGCCAGCAGCCCCGGGCCGAGGGACACTGAAGCTTTCTTT. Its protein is CASSPGPRDTEAFF.

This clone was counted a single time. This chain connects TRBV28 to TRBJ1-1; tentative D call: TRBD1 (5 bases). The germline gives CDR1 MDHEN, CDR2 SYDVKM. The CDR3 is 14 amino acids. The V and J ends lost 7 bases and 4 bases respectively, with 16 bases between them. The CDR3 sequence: CASIPDRFSTEAFF. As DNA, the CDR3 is TGTGCCAGCATTCCTGACAGATTTAGCACTGAAGCTTTCTTT.

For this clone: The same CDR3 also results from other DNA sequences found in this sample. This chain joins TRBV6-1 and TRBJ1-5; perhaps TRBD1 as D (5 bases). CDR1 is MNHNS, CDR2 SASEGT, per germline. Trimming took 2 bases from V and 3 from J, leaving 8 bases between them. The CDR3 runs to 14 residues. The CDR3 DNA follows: TGTGCCAGCAGTGAAAGGGGCAACAATCAGCCCCAGCATTTT. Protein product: CASSERGNNQPQHF.

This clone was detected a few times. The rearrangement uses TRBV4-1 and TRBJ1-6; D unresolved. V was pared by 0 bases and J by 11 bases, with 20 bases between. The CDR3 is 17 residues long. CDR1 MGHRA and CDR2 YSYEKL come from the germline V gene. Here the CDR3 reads CASSQDSLRPRVTPLHF. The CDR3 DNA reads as TGCGCCAGCAGCCAAGATAGTTTGAGACCTCGGGTAACACCCCTCCACTTT.

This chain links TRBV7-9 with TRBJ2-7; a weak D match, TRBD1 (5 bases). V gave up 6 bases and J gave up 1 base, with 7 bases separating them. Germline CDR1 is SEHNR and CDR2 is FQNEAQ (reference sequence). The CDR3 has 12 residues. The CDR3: CASSRGSYEQYF. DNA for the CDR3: TGTGCCAGCAGTAGGGGATCCTACGAGCAGTACTTC.

The CDR3 sequence: CAISGSPNYGYTF. The CDR3 DNA is TGTGCCATCAGTGGGAGCCCTAACTATGGCTACACCTTC. The chain recombines TRBV10-3 with TRBJ1-2; D remains ambiguous. V lost 4 bases and J lost 0, with 6 bases in between. This CDR3 is built from 13 residues. Germline V gene data show CDR1 as ENHRY and CDR2 as SYGVKD.

Written as DNA, the CDR3 is TGTGCCTGGAGTCAACCGGACAGGGGGCGACAGCCCCAGCATTTT. Protein sequence: CAWSQPDRGRQPQHF. The chain combines TRBV30 with TRBJ1-5; 11 nucleotides line up with TRBD1. CDR3 length: 15 amino acids. Looked up from germline, CDR1 is GTSNPN and CDR2 is SVGIG (reference sequence). V was clipped by 2 bases and J by 7 bases; unmatched bases: 7. The full variable domain, in which reference TRBV30 and TRBJ1-5 provide the parts outside the CDR3, is SQTIHQWPATLVQPVGSPLSLECTVEGTSNPNLYWYRQAAGRGLQLLFYSVGIGQISSEVPQNLSASRPQDRQFILSSKKLLLSDSGFYLCAWSQPDRGRQPQHFGDGTRLSIL.

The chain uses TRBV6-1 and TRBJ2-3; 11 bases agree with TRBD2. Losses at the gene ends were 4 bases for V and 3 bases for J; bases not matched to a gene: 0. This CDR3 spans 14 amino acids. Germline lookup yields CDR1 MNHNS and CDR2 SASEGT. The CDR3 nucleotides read TGTGCCAGCAGTGTAGCGGGAGGGACAGATACGCAGTATTTT. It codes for CASSVAGGTDTQYF.

This chain's CDR3 is CASSPGLAGGPNEQFF. In DNA, the CDR3 is TGTGCCAGCAGTCCGGGACTAGCGGGAGGGCCCAATGAGCAGTTCTTC. The chain couples TRBV28 to TRBJ2-1; 16 bases agree with TRBD2. Trimming cost V 5 bases and J 6 bases; bases outside gene matches: 4. Germline assignment: CDR1 MDHEN and CDR2 SYDVKM. The CDR3 sequence is 16 residues long.

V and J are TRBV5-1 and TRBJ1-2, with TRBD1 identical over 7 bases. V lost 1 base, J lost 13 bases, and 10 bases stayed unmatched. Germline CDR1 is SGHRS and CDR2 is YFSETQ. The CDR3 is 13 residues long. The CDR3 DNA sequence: TGCGCCAGCAGCTTGACCTCCCGGGACAGCGGCACCTTC. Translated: CASSLTSRDSGTF.

The CDR3 here is CAWINKNSYEQYF. The CDR3 DNA sequence: TGTGCCTGGATAAACAAAAACTCCTACGAGCAGTACTTC. The chain carries TRBV30 and TRBJ2-7; no clear D gene. V shed 4 bases and J shed 0 bases, with 10 bases lying between them. Germline-derived CDR1 and CDR2 are GTSNPN and SVGIG (reference sequence). This CDR3 has 13 residues.

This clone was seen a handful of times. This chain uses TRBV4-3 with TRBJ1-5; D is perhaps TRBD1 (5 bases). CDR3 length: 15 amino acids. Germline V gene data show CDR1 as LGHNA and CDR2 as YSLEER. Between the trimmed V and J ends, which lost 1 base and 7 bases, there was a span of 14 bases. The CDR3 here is CASSQVGGAPQPQHF. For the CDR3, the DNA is TGCGCCAGCAGCCAAGTAGGCGGGGCGCCCCAGCCCCAGCATTTT.

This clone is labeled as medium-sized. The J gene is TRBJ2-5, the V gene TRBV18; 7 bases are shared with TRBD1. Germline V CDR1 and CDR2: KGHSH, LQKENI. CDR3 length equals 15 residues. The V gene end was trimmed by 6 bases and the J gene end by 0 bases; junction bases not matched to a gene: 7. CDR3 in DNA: TGTGCCAGCTCCCATGGACAGGCTTACCAAGAGACCCAGTACTTC. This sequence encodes CASSHGQAYQETQYF.

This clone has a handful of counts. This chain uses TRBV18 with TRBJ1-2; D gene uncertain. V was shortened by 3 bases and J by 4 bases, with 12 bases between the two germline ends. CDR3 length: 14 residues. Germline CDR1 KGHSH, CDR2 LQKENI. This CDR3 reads CASSPTSAVYGYTF. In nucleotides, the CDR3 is TGTGCCAGCTCACCCACCTCGGCGGTCTATGGCTACACCTTC.